The 2 T cell receptor beta chains below come from one sample, sequenced in a study of cytomegalovirus exposure and HLA in healthy donors. Amplification used 60 Vbeta primers and 13 Jbeta primers. The method was immunoSEQ multiplex PCR; TCRdb's version includes in-frame clones alone and lacks a portion of them. The sample has about 200,000 clones; more than 65% are singletons. The material sequenced was PBMCs. These receptors originate from a man in his fifties in good health and CMV-seronegative.

The gene calls are TRBV2 and TRBJ2-4; 9 positions match TRBD1. The CDR3 consists of 16 residues. CDR1 and CDR2 from the germline V gene are SNHLY and FYNNEI. V was pared by 8 bases and J by 6 bases, with 14 bases of the junction left unmatched. CDR3 sequence: CASALLQGARRNIQYF. CDR3 in DNA: TGTGCCAGCGCACTCTTACAGGGGGCGCGGCGAAACATTCAGTACTTC.

This chain uses TRBV11-2 with TRBJ1-2; the D is unclear. Looked up from germline, CDR1 is SGHAT and CDR2 is FQNNGV. The CDR3 has 14 residues. V lost 5 bases and J 4 bases, leaving 14 bases between the germline ends. The CDR3 region is CASSPPGTRYGYTF. The CDR3 nucleotides are TGTGCCAGCAGCCCCCCGGGAACCCGCTATGGCTACACCTTC.